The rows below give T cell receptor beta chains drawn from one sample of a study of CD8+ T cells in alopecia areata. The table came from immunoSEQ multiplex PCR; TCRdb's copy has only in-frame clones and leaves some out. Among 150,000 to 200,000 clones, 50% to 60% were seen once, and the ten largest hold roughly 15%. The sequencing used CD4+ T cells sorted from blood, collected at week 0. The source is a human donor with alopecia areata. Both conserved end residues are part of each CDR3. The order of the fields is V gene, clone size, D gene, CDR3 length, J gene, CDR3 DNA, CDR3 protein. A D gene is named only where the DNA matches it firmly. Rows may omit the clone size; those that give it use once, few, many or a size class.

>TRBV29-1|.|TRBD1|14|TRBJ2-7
TGCAGCGTTGGGACCGGGACAGGGTTCCACGAGCAGTACTTC
CSVGTGTGFHEQYF
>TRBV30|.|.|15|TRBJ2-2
TGTGCCTGGAGTGTCCTAGGACCCGCGACCGGGGAGCTGTTTTTT
CAWSVLGPATGELFF
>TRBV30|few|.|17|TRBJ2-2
TGTGCCTGGAGTGTACGCCCCTACATGGAGAACACCGGGGAGCTGTTTTTT
CAWSVRPYMENTGELFF
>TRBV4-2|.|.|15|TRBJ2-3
TGTGCCAGCAGCCAGGAGGGTAGTATCCCAGATACGCAGTATTTT
CASSQEGSIPDTQYF
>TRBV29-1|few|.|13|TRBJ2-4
TGCAGCGTTGAAGAGTCGGGGAAGGACATTCAGTACTTC
CSVEESGKDIQYF
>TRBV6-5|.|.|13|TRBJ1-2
TGTGCCAGCCGTCCCCCCATTAGGGTTGGCTACACCTTC
CASRPPIRVGYTF
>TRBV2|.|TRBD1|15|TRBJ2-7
TGTGCCAGCGCCCCCGTCCAGACAGGGGCCTACGAGCAGTACTTC
CASAPVQTGAYEQYF
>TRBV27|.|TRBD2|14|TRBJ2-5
TGTGCCAGCAGTTTATTGCGGGGGGTTGAGACCCAGTACTTC
CASSLLRGVETQYF
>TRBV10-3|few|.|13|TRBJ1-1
TGTGCCATCAGTGAGTACCGGGATAAAGAAGCTTTCTTT
CAISEYRDKEAFF
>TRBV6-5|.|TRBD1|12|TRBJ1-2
TGTGCCAGCAGGCAGGGAGGGGGCGAGGACGCCTTC
CASRQGGGEDAF
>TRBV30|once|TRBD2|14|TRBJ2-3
TGTGCCTGGAGCCTTAGCGGGGGCCAAGATACGCAGTATTTT
CAWSLSGGQDTQYF
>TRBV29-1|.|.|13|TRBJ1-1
TGCAGCGCCGGGGGGTTGATGAACACTGAAGCTTTCTTT
CSAGGLMNTEAFF
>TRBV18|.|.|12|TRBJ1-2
TGTGCCAGCTCACCACGAGACTTCGGCTACACCTTC
CASSPRDFGYTF
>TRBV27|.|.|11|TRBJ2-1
TGTGCCAGCAGTGCCGGGACAGAGCAGTTCTTC
CASSAGTEQFF
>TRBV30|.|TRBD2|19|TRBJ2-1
TGTGCCTGGAGTGTAGTCCTCGCCGCGGGGGGGCTTCAGTACAATGAGCAGTTCTTC
CAWSVVLAAGGLQYNEQFF
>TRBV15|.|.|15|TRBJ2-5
TGTGCCACCAGCAGAGATCGTCACGGCACCGAGACCCAGTACTTC
CATSRDRHGTETQYF
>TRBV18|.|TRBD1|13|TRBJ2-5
TGTGCCAGCTCACGGACAGGGAAAGAGACCCAGTACTTC
CASSRTGKETQYF
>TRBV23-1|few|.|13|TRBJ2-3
TGCGCCAGCAGGAAATCCTGTGGGGATACGCAGTATTTT
CASRKSCGDTQYF
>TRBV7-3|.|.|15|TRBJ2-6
TGTGCCAGCAGCCCGCCAAGCTCTGGGGCCAACGTCCTGACTTTC
CASSPPSSGANVLTF
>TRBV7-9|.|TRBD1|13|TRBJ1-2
TGTGCCAGCAGTTGGACAGGAGGGGATGGCTACACCTTC
CASSWTGGDGYTF
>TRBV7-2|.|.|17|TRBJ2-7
TGTGCCAGCACCCCACCTCTCGGGTGGGGGGTTGGCTACGAGCAGTACTTC
CASTPPLGWGVGYEQYF
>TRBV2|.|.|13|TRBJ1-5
TGTGCCAGCAGTGAGGCGGGGAATCAGCCCCAGCATTTT
CASSEAGNQPQHF
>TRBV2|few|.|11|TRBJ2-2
TGTGCCAGCAGTCTCCTTAGGGAGCTGTTTTTT
CASSLLRELFF
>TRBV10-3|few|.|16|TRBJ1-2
TGTGCCATCAGTGAGTCGTCGGTCGTCTGGATGGGTGGCTACACCTTC
CAISESSVVWMGGYTF
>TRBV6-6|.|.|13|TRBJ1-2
TGTGCCAGCAGTTATTCCGATAACTATGGCTACACCTTC
CASSYSDNYGYTF
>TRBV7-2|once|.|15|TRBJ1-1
TGTGCCAGCAGTCTACAAGCACAGAAAAACACTGAAGCTTTCTTT
CASSLQAQKNTEAFF
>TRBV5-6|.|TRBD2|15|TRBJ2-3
TGTGCCAGCAGCTTTGCTAGCGGATCCACAGATACGCAGTATTTT
CASSFASGSTDTQYF
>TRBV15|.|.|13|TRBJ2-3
TGTGCCACCAACAGGGGAGGTGCAGATACGCAGTATTTT
CATNRGGADTQYF
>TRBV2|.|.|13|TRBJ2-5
TGTGCCAGCACCGACGGAGGGGCAGAGACCCAGTACTTC
CASTDGGAETQYF
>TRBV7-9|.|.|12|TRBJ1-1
TGTGCCAGCAGCTTCAGAGGGGCTGAAGCTTTCTTT
CASSFRGAEAFF